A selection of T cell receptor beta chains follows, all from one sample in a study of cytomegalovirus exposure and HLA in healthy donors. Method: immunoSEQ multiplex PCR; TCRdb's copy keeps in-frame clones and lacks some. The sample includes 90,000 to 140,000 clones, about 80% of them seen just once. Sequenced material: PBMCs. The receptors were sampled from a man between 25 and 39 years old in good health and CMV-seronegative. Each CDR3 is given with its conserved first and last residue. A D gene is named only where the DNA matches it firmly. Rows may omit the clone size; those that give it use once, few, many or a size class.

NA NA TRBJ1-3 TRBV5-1 CASSLGQGRGNTIYF TGCGCCAGCAGCTTGGGCCAGGGGAGAGGAAACACCATATATTTT
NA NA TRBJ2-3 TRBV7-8 CASSLGWAPSTDTQYF TGTGCCAGCAGCCTAGGGTGGGCCCCTAGCACAGATACGCAGTATTTT
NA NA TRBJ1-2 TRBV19 CASSIRLGATGDNGYTF TGTGCCAGTAGTATCCGATTAGGAGCCACAGGAGATAATGGCTACACCTTC
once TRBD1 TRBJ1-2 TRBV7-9 CASSFQGGPLGYTF TGTGCCAGCAGCTTCCAGGGGGGACCCTTGGGCTACACCTTC
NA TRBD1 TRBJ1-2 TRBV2 CASSVSGTGAGYGYTF TGTGCCAGCAGTGTCTCCGGGACAGGGGCGGGCTATGGCTACACCTTC
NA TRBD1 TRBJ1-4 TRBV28 CATRDSLNEKLFF TGTGCCACCAGGGACAGCCTAAATGAAAAACTGTTTTTT
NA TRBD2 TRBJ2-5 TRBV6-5 CASSFSGGETQYF TGTGCCAGCAGTTTTTCGGGGGGAGAGACCCAGTACTTC
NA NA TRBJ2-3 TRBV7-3 CASSPLRAPDTQYF TGTGCCAGCAGCCCCCTCAGGGCGCCAGATACGCAGTATTTT
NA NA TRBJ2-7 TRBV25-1 CAGSLRPREQYF TGTGCCGGCAGCTTACGTCCCCGCGAGCAGTACTTC
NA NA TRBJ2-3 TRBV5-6 CASSLHGQQYF TGTGCCAGCAGCTTGCACGGACAGCAGTATTTT
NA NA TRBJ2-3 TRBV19 CASKPGTFHTDTQYF TGTGCCAGTAAGCCCGGGACATTTCACACAGATACGCAGTATTTT
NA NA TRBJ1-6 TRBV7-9 CASSPGAQDSPLHF TGTGCCAGCAGCCCAGGGGCTCAGGATTCACCCCTCCACTTT
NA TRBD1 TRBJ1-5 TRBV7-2 CASSVNRGSNQPQHF TGTGCCAGCAGCGTGAACAGGGGGAGCAATCAGCCCCAGCATTTT
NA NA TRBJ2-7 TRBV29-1 CSVGSSYEQYF TGCAGCGTTGGTTCTAGCTACGAGCAGTACTTC
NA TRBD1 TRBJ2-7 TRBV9 CASSVTGSSYEQYF TGTGCCAGCAGCGTGACAGGGAGCTCCTACGAGCAGTACTTC
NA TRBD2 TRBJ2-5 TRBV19 CASSISSGGAQETQYF TGTGCCAGTAGTATCTCTTCGGGGGGGGCCCAAGAGACCCAGTACTTC